Listed below are T cell receptor beta chains from one sample, sequenced in a study of shared clonotypes between healthy human individuals. Clones were read by immunoSEQ multiplex PCR, and TCRdb kept only the in-frame ones, dropping some. The sample includes roughly 1,100,000 clones, approximately 68% of them seen just once. Material: memory CD4+ T cells sorted from blood. The receptors were gathered from a young man in good health. CDR3s include the opening cysteine and the closing phenylalanine or tryptophan. The D gene is left open where the match is weak.

len | j_gene | v_gene | d_gene | CDR3aa
15 | TRBJ1-5 | TRBV27 | . | CASRADGNSNQPQHF
15 | TRBJ2-7 | TRBV5-1 | . | CASSLGLTYSYEQYF
13 | TRBJ1-2 | TRBV27 | . | CASSLEGSYGYTF
13 | TRBJ2-5 | TRBV5-1 | . | CASSSGIGETQYF
15 | TRBJ1-4 | TRBV4-1 | . | CASSRGTATNEKLFF
17 | TRBJ1-1 | TRBV5-6 | . | CASSPRGGVSGRTEAFF
14 | TRBJ2-1 | TRBV29-1 | TRBD2 | CSVASGYSYNEQFF
14 | TRBJ2-7 | TRBV5-1 | . | CASSLENTPYEQYF
13 | TRBJ2-1 | TRBV6-5 | . | CASSRGGRNEQFF
15 | TRBJ1-6 | TRBV5-4 | TRBD1 | CASSLGDRRESPLHF
12 | TRBJ1-2 | TRBV28 | . | CASRSQGKDYTF
18 | TRBJ2-3 | TRBV4-1 | . | CASSPLGAAVSFGDTQYF
13 | TRBJ1-4 | TRBV6-1 | . | CASKGLGNEKLFF
14 | TRBJ1-2 | TRBV16 | . | CASSQFGQSYGYTF
13 | TRBJ2-3 | TRBV6-1 | . | CASSESPEDTQYF
14 | TRBJ1-3 | TRBV6-4 | TRBD1 | CASRGQSSGNTIYF
11 | TRBJ2-1 | TRBV6-1 | . | CASSVDHEQFF
16 | TRBJ2-1 | TRBV30 | . | CAWSVPGGFGDNEQFF
17 | TRBJ2-7 | TRBV5-1 | . | CASSRDRLERSYYEQYF
14 | TRBJ1-3 | TRBV10-3 | . | CASIAFLSGNTIYF
17 | TRBJ2-1 | TRBV11-2 | TRBD2 | CASSLRFGLASYNEQFF
14 | TRBJ2-7 | TRBV5-6 | TRBD1 | CASSGTEKTYEQYF
14 | TRBJ1-2 | TRBV7-9 | . | CASSLAGDPKGYTF
15 | TRBJ1-5 | TRBV6-1 | . | CASLTLRGSNQPQHF
15 | TRBJ2-1 | TRBV5-4 | . | CASSTMGGISNEQFF
15 | TRBJ1-1 | TRBV15 | TRBD1 | CATSSRDSLNTEAFF
13 | TRBJ1-2 | TRBV28 | . | CASTPGQVYGYTF
15 | TRBJ2-5 | TRBV30 | . | CAWNRYSSYQETQYF
13 | TRBJ1-1 | TRBV10-2 | . | CASSRDTYTEAFF
13 | TRBJ1-1 | TRBV2 | . | CASIMTVNTEAFF
14 | TRBJ2-1 | TRBV5-1 | TRBD1 | CASSWGQKGNEQFF
15 | TRBJ2-5 | TRBV5-8 | . | CASTDFTGASQTQYF
14 | TRBJ2-3 | TRBV5-1 | . | CASSPQRSTDTQYF
13 | TRBJ2-7 | TRBV28 | TRBD1 | CASSYRGPYEQYF
16 | TRBJ1-5 | TRBV28 | . | CASTPIGSRSNQPQHF
15 | TRBJ1-6 | TRBV7-2 | . | CASSLGRGTYSPLHF
15 | TRBJ2-1 | TRBV5-6 | TRBD2 | CASSLGGRAYNEQFF
15 | TRBJ1-6 | TRBV6-5 | . | CASSLGGFGNSPLHF
14 | TRBJ2-7 | TRBV18 | . | CASSPQQGTYEQYF
16 | TRBJ2-6 | TRBV7-8 | . | CASSFGRTSGANVLTF
14 | TRBJ1-1 | TRBV19 | . | CASSPSRGAAEAFF
16 | TRBJ2-7 | TRBV10-2 | . | CASSESKGTKGYEQYF
13 | TRBJ2-5 | TRBV19 | . | CASSADPGETQYF
18 | TRBJ1-5 | TRBV15 | TRBD1 | CATSRDPPGQGVGQPQHF
16 | TRBJ1-4 | TRBV6-1 | TRBD1 | CASSDTFSGTGEKLFF
14 | TRBJ2-7 | TRBV7-9 | . | CASSPGEFSYEQYF
14 | TRBJ1-4 | TRBV14 | TRBD1 | CASSQDLTGEKLFF
14 | TRBJ2-3 | TRBV10-3 | . | CATSRQQNTDTQYF
13 | TRBJ1-2 | TRBV25-1 | . | CASRPGLMGGYTF
15 | TRBJ2-1 | TRBV4-1 | . | CASSPTQVSYNEQFF
13 | TRBJ2-4 | TRBV11-2 | . | CASSRDRLSIQYF